This TCR beta chain was observed in a study of siplizumab effects on memory and regulatory T cells. General study findings and limits: The mapping of alloreactive clones to unstimulated subsets covered only a minor fraction of them.

CDR3 size: 14 residues. The V end was cut by 4 bases, the J end by 8 bases, with 15 bases between. The germline gives CDR1 MDHEN, CDR2 SYDVKM. Sequencing of each sample assayed some 9.4 x 10^4 TCR templates. Clones were sequenced by immunoSEQ multiplex PCR, and TCRdb holds only the in-frame ones, with some missing. The sample contains roughly 80,000 clones, approximately 86% of which appear only once. Comment on this clone: What it binds is not known.

Input material: Tregs sorted from blood. This TCR was recovered from a human donor in good health. This chain uses TRBV28 with TRBJ1-3, with a tentative D call TRBD1 (6 bases). CDR3: CASSSPGQKDTIYF. The CDR3 DNA reads TGTGCCAGCAGTTCCCCGGGACAAAAGGACACCATATATTTT. The whole variable domain, remainder taken from reference TRBV28 and TRBJ1-3, is DVKVTQSSRYLVKRTGEKVFLECVQDMDHENMFWYRQDPGLGLRLIYFSYDVKMKEKGDIPEGYSVSREKKERFSLILESASTNQTSMYLCASSSPGQKDTIYFGEGSWLTVV.